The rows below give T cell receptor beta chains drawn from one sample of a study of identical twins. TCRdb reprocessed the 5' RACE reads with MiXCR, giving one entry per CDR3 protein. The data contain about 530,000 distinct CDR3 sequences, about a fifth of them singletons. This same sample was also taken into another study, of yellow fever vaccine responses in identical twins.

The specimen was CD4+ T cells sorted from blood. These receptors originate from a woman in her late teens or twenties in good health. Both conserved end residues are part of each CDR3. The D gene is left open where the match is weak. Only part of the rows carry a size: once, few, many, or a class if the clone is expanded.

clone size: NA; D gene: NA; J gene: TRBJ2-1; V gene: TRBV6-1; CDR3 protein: CASSRLRQSSYNEQFF; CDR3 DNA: TGTGCCAGCAGCCGCCTCCGTCAGAGCTCCTACAATGAGCAGTTCTTC
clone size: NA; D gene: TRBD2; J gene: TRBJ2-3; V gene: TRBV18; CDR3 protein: CASSPRVTSVVLGTQYF; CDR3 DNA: TGTGCCAGCTCACCCAGAGTGACTAGCGTAGTTCTCGGTACGCAGTATTTT
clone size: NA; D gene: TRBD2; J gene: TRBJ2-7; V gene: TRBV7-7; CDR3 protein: CASSTASGSGYEQYF; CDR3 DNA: TGTGCCAGCAGCACCGCTAGCGGGAGCGGCTACGAGCAGTACTTC
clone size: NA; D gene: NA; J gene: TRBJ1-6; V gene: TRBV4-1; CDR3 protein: CASSQVQGSRSPLHF; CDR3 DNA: TGCGCCAGCAGCCAAGTACAGGGATCGCGTTCACCCCTCCACTTT
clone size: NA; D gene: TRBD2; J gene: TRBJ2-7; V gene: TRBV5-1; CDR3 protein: CASSTLAGGTPGQYF; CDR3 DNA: TGCGCCAGCAGCACGCTAGCGGGAGGGACCCCTGGGCAGTACTTC
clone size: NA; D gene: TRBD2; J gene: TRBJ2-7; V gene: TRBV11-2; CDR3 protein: CASSPKAGGPYEQYF; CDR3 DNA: TGTGCCAGCAGCCCCAAGGCGGGAGGACCCTACGAGCAGTACTTC
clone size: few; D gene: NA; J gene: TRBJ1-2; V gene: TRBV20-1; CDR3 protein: CSAAPRTENYGYTF; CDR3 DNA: TGCAGTGCTGCCCCCCGTACAGAAAACTATGGCTACACCTTC
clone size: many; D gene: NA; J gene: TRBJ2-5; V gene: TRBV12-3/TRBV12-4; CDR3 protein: CASSQQETQYF; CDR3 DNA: TGCGCCAGCAGCCAACAAGAGACCCAGTACTTC
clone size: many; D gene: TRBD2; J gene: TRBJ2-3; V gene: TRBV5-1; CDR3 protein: CASSTGLAGTDTQYF; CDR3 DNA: TGCGCCAGCAGCACGGGACTAGCGGGCACAGATACGCAGTATTTT
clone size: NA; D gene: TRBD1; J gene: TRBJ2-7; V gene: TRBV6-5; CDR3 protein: CASSYSQLPGQSYEQYF; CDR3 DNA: TGTGCCAGCAGTTACAGCCAACTCCCGGGACAGTCCTACGAGCAGTACTTC
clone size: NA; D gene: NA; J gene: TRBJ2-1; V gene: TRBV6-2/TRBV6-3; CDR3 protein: CASSYVLIGLYSYNEQFF; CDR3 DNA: TGTGCCAGCAGTTACGTCCTTATAGGGCTATACTCCTACAATGAGCAGTTCTTC
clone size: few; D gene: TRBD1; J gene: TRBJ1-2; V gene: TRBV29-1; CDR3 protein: CSVPQFHNRGDGYTF; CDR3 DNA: TGCAGCGTTCCCCAATTCCACAACAGGGGAGATGGCTACACCTTC
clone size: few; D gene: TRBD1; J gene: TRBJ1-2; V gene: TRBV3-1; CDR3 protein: CASSQAGTGVYGYTF; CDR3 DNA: TGTGCCAGCAGCCAAGCCGGGACAGGGGTCTATGGCTACACCTTC
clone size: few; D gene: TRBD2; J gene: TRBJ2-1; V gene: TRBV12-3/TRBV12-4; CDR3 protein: CASRVAGANNEQFF; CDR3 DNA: TGTGCCAGCAGGGTAGCGGGAGCGAACAATGAGCAGTTCTTC
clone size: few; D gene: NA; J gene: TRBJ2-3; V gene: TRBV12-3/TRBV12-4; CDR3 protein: CASTTTDTQYF; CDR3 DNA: TGTGCCAGCACCACCACAGATACGCAGTATTTT
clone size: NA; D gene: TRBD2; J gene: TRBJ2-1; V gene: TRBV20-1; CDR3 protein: CSARVGFSGNYNEQFF; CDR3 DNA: TGCAGTGCTAGGGTTGGTTTCAGCGGGAACTACAATGAGCAGTTCTTC
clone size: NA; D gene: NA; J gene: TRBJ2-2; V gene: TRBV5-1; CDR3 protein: CASSPTGQQGTGELFF; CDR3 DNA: TGCGCCAGCAGCCCAACAGGACAGCAGGGTACCGGGGAGCTGTTTTTT
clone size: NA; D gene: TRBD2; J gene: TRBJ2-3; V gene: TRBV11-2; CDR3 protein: CASSLVGGRGDTQYF; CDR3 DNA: TGTGCCAGCAGCTTAGTCGGCGGGAGAGGAGATACGCAGTATTTT
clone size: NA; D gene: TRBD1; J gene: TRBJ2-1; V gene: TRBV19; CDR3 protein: CASSIRGQGFGDEQFF; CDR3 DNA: TGTGCCAGTAGTATTCGGGGACAGGGATTCGGCGATGAGCAGTTCTTC
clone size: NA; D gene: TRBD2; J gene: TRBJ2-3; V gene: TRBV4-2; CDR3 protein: CASSQVAGGTDTQYF; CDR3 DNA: TGTGCCAGCAGCCAAGTTGCGGGGGGCACAGATACGCAGTATTTT
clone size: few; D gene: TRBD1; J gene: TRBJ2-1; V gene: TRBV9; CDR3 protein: CASSASGQGYNEQFF; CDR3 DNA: TGTGCCAGCAGCGCCTCGGGACAGGGCTACAATGAGCAGTTCTTC
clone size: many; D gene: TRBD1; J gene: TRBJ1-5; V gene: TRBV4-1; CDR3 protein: CASSGRGDQPQHF; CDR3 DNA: TGCGCCAGCAGCGGCAGGGGGGATCAGCCCCAGCATTTT
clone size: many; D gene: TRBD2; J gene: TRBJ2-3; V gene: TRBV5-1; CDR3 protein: CASSSGLAPKVSGTDTQYF; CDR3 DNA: TGCGCCAGCAGCTCGGGACTAGCGCCAAAGGTTTCGGGCACAGATACGCAGTATTTT
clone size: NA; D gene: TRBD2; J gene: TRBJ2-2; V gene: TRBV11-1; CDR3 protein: CASSLPGLAGGNTGELFF; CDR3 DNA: TGTGCCAGCAGCTTACCGGGACTAGCGGGGGGCAACACCGGGGAGCTGTTTTTT
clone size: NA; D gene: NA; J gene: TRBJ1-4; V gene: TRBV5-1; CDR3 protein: CASSLGTEGSANEKLFF; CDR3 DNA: TGCGCCAGCAGCTTGGGGACAGAAGGGAGTGCTAATGAAAAACTGTTTTTT
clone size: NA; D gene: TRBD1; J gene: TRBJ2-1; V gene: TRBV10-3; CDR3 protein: CAISETGTGVSDEQFF; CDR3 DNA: TGTGCCATCAGTGAAACCGGGACAGGGGTGAGCGATGAGCAGTTCTTC
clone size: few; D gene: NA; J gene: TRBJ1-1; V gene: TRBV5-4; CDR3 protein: CASNLGGIRMNTEAFF; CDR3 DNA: TGTGCCAGCAACTTGGGAGGGATTCGAATGAACACTGAAGCTTTCTTT
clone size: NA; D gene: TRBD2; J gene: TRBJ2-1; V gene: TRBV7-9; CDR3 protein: CASSFGAGARNEQFF; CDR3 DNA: TGTGCCAGCAGCTTCGGAGCGGGAGCTCGTAATGAGCAGTTCTTC
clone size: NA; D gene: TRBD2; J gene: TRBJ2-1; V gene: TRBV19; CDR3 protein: CASSMSGRTGEQFF; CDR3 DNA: TGTGCCAGTAGTATGAGCGGGAGAACCGGTGAGCAGTTCTTC
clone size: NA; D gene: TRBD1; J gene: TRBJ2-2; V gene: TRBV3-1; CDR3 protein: CASSQVTGTGNTGELFF; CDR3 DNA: TGTGCCAGCAGCCAAGTGACCGGGACAGGGAACACCGGGGAGCTGTTTTTT
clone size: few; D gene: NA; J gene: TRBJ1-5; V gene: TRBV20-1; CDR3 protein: CSASWQGDQPQHF; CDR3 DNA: TGCAGTGCTAGCTGGCAGGGCGATCAGCCCCAGCATTTT
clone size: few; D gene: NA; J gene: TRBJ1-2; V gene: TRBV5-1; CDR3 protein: CASSLGDRNGYTF; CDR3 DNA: TGCGCCAGCAGCTTGGGCGACAGGAATGGCTACACCTTC
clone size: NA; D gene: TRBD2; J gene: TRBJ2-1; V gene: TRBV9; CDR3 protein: CASSGTSFEAYNEQFF; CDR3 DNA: TGTGCCAGCAGCGGGACTAGTTTTGAAGCCTACAATGAGCAGTTCTTC
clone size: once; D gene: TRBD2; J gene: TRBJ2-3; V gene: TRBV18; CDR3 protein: CASSPMGIAGTHESTDTQYF; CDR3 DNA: TGTGCCAGCTCACCTATGGGCATAGCGGGAACCCACGAAAGCACAGATACGCAGTATTTT
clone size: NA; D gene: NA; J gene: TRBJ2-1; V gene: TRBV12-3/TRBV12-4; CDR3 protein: CATLPSRGMSFSDEQFF; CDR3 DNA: TGTGCCACCCTCCCGTCGCGCGGGATGTCTTTCTCGGATGAGCAGTTCTTC
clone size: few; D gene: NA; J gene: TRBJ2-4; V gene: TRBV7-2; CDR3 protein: CASSPTRKGIQYF; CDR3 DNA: TGTGCCAGCAGCCCCACACGAAAAGGCATTCAGTACTTC
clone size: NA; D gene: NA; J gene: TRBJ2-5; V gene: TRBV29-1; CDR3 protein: CSVEDRGDSRLQETQYF; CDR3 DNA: TGCAGCGTTGAAGATCGGGGGGACAGCCGACTCCAAGAGACCCAGTACTTC
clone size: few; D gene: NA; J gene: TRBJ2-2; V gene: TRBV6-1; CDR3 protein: CASKFSPHTGELFF; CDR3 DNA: TGTGCCAGCAAATTTAGCCCCCACACCGGGGAGCTGTTTTTT
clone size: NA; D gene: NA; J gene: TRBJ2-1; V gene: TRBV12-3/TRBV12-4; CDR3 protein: CASSTYKRTNNEQFF; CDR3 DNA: TGTGCCAGCAGTACCTACAAGCGAACGAACAATGAGCAGTTCTTC
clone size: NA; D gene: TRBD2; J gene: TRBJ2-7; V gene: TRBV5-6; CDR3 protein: CASSFGGRGGEQYF; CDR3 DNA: TGTGCCAGCAGCTTTGGAGGGAGGGGTGGCGAGCAGTACTTC